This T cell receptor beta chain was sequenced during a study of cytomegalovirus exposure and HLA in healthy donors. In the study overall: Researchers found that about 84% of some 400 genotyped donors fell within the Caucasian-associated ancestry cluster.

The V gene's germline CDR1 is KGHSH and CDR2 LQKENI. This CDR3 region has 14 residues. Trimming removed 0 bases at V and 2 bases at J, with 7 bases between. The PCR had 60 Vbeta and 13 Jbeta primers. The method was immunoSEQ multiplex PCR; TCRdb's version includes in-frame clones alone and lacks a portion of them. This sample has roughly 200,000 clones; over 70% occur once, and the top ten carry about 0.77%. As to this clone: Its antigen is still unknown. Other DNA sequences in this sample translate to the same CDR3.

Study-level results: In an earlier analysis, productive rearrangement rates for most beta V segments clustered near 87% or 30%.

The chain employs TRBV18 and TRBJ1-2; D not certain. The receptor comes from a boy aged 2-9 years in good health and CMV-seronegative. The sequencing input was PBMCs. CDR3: CASSPPSGNYGYTF. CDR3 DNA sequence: TGTGCCAGCTCACCACCGAGCGGAAACTATGGCTACACCTTC.